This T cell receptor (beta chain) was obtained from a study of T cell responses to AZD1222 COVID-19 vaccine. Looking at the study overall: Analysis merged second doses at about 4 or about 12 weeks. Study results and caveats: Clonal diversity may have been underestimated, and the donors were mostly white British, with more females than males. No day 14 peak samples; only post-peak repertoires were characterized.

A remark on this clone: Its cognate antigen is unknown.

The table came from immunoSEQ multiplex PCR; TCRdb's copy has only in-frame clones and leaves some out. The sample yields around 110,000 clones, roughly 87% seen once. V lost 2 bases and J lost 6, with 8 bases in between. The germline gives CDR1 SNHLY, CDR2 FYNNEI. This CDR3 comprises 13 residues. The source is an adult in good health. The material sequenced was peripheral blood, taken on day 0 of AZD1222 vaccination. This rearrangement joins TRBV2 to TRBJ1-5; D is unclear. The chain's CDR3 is CASSELEGQPQHF. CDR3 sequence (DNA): TGTGCCAGCAGTGAACTAGAGGGTCAGCCCCAGCATTTT.